The clone carrying this T cell receptor (beta chain) is large. Live CD3+CD8+TCRalphabeta+ cells were sorted into four subsets by PD-1 and/or TIGIT. The data derive from a study of circulating CD8 cells and anti-PD-1 response in melanoma. The QIAseq Immune Repertoire TCR panel built the libraries from approximately 16 ng of total RNA. TCRdb itself ran the reads through MiXCR, one entry per CDR3 protein. The sample includes 300 to 450 distinct CDR3 sequences, around 6.6% of them seen just once. The germline V and J ends were trimmed by 2 bases and 4 bases, with 9 bases remaining between them. Germline V gives CDR1 MNHEY, CDR2 SMNVEV (reference sequence). CDR3 size: 13 residues.

The TCR comes from a human donor with melanoma. The V and J genes are TRBV27 and TRBJ2-7, with D perhaps TRBD1 (6 bases). Here the sequenced sample was CD8+ T cells from PBMCs, taken at baseline or after one month of anti-PD-1 therapy (not recorded which). Here the CDR3 reads CASSLEQGYEQYF. CDR3 DNA: TGTGCCAGCAGTTTAGAACAGGGTTACGAGCAGTACTTC.